These T cell receptor beta chains were read from a single sample in a study of T-cell memory formation after mild COVID-19. TCRdb analysed the 5' RACE reads with MiXCR anew, one entry per CDR3 protein. The sample contains about 170,000 distinct CDR3 sequences, approximately 12% of which appear only once. Sequenced sample: PBMCs or a T cell subset sorted from them (not recorded which). Source of these receptors: a man younger than 35 who had mild COVID-19 (a few samples of this study predate the infection). Cell type and time point are not known. Both conserved end residues are part of each CDR3. Fields, in order: clone size, D gene, J gene, CDR3 length, V gene, CDR3 protein, CDR3 DNA. A D gene is named only where the DNA matches it firmly. Clone size is stated in some rows and not others, as once, few, many or a class when expanded.

clone size: many
D gene: TRBD1
J gene: TRBJ1-5
CDR3 length: 16
V gene: TRBV6-2/TRBV6-3
CDR3 protein: CASSEAGTGNYQPQHF
CDR3 DNA: TGTGCCAGCAGCGAGGCCGGGACAGGGAATTATCAGCCCCAGCATTTT

clone size: few
D gene: TRBD2
J gene: TRBJ2-5
CDR3 length: 16
V gene: TRBV7-2
CDR3 protein: CASSRTGLGAGETQYF
CDR3 DNA: TGTGCCAGCAGCCGGACGGGACTAGGGGCCGGAGAGACCCAGTACTTC

clone size: few
D gene: TRBD1
J gene: TRBJ2-3
CDR3 length: 13
V gene: TRBV12-3/TRBV12-4
CDR3 protein: CASSRTGADTQYF
CDR3 DNA: TGTGCCAGCAGTAGGACAGGGGCAGATACGCAGTATTTT

clone size: many
D gene: -
J gene: TRBJ2-3
CDR3 length: 13
V gene: TRBV29-1
CDR3 protein: CSVDRTLTDTQYF
CDR3 DNA: TGCAGCGTTGACAGGACCCTGACAGATACGCAGTATTTT

clone size: many
D gene: TRBD2
J gene: TRBJ2-1
CDR3 length: 15
V gene: TRBV5-1
CDR3 protein: CASEEEAGGSNEQFF
CDR3 DNA: TGCGCCAGCGAGGAGGAAGCGGGGGGGAGTAATGAGCAGTTCTTC

clone size: few
D gene: -
J gene: TRBJ1-5
CDR3 length: 14
V gene: TRBV7-2
CDR3 protein: CASSLSRQNQPQHF
CDR3 DNA: TGTGCCAGCAGCCTATCCAGACAGAATCAGCCCCAGCATTTT

clone size: many
D gene: -
J gene: TRBJ1-3
CDR3 length: 13
V gene: TRBV29-1
CDR3 protein: CSVGDRSGNTIYF
CDR3 DNA: TGCAGCGTTGGTGACCGCTCTGGAAACACCATATATTTT

clone size: -
D gene: -
J gene: TRBJ1-2
CDR3 length: 15
V gene: TRBV9
CDR3 protein: CASSVADRGSQGYTF
CDR3 DNA: TGTGCCAGCAGCGTAGCTGATAGAGGCAGTCAGGGCTACACCTTC

clone size: -
D gene: -
J gene: TRBJ2-1
CDR3 length: 11
V gene: TRBV6-1
CDR3 protein: CASRGYNEQFF
CDR3 DNA: TGTGCCAGCAGAGGATACAATGAGCAGTTCTTC

clone size: few
D gene: -
J gene: TRBJ1-2
CDR3 length: 15
V gene: TRBV5-1
CDR3 protein: CASSSSVGGGYGYTF
CDR3 DNA: TGCGCCAGCAGCTCCTCCGTAGGGGGAGGTTATGGCTACACCTTC

clone size: few
D gene: -
J gene: TRBJ1-2
CDR3 length: 13
V gene: TRBV5-1
CDR3 protein: CASRQTAGDGYTF
CDR3 DNA: TGCGCCAGCAGGCAGACGGCGGGGGATGGCTACACCTTC

clone size: -
D gene: -
J gene: TRBJ2-1
CDR3 length: 17
V gene: TRBV7-2
CDR3 protein: CASSLRQLKSSYNEQFF
CDR3 DNA: TGTGCCAGCAGCTTACGACAGTTAAAGAGCTCCTACAATGAGCAGTTCTTC

clone size: few
D gene: -
J gene: TRBJ1-2
CDR3 length: 16
V gene: TRBV9
CDR3 protein: CASSVALGRVNYGYTF
CDR3 DNA: TGTGCCAGCAGCGTAGCGCTGGGGAGGGTTAACTATGGCTACACCTTC

clone size: many
D gene: -
J gene: TRBJ1-2
CDR3 length: 12
V gene: TRBV5-6
CDR3 protein: CASSAGDYGYTF
CDR3 DNA: TGTGCCAGCAGCGCGGGGGACTATGGCTACACCTTC

clone size: -
D gene: -
J gene: TRBJ1-1
CDR3 length: 15
V gene: TRBV28
CDR3 protein: CASSNHGNVNTEAFF
CDR3 DNA: TGTGCCAGCAGTAACCACGGAAACGTAAACACTGAAGCTTTCTTT

clone size: -
D gene: TRBD1
J gene: TRBJ2-1
CDR3 length: 14
V gene: TRBV5-1
CDR3 protein: CASRLTGENNEQFF
CDR3 DNA: TGCGCCAGCAGGTTGACAGGGGAAAACAATGAGCAGTTCTTC

clone size: few
D gene: -
J gene: TRBJ1-1
CDR3 length: 14
V gene: TRBV7-2
CDR3 protein: CASSFRDRNTEAFF
CDR3 DNA: TGTGCCAGCAGCTTCCGGGACCGAAACACTGAAGCTTTCTTT

clone size: few
D gene: -
J gene: TRBJ1-4
CDR3 length: 22
V gene: TRBV21-1
CDR3 protein: CASSKGNRGPVTGNLGGEKLFF
CDR3 DNA: TGTGCCAGCAGCAAAGGGAATCGAGGCCCCGTGACAGGAAACCTCGGGGGTGAAAAACTGTTTTTT

clone size: few
D gene: -
J gene: TRBJ2-1
CDR3 length: 16
V gene: TRBV6-5
CDR3 protein: CASSYEAGMRLSEQFF
CDR3 DNA: TGTGCCAGCAGTTACGAGGCGGGGATGCGTCTGAGTGAGCAGTTCTTC

clone size: many
D gene: -
J gene: TRBJ1-1
CDR3 length: 12
V gene: TRBV5-1
CDR3 protein: CASSSGNTEAFF
CDR3 DNA: TGCGCCAGCAGTTCAGGAAACACTGAAGCTTTCTTT

clone size: few
D gene: -
J gene: TRBJ2-1
CDR3 length: 13
V gene: TRBV5-1
CDR3 protein: CASSLGLVNEQFF
CDR3 DNA: TGCGCCAGCAGCTTGGGGCTAGTCAATGAGCAGTTCTTC

clone size: few
D gene: TRBD2
J gene: TRBJ2-5
CDR3 length: 16
V gene: TRBV19
CDR3 protein: CASSSRTSGAKETQYF
CDR3 DNA: TGTGCCAGTAGTTCCCGTACTAGCGGGGCTAAAGAGACCCAGTACTTC

clone size: -
D gene: -
J gene: TRBJ2-5
CDR3 length: 16
V gene: TRBV7-3
CDR3 protein: CASSLTGGRYQETQYF
CDR3 DNA: TGTGCCAGCAGCTTAACGGGGGGAAGATACCAAGAGACCCAGTACTTC

clone size: -
D gene: TRBD2
J gene: TRBJ2-7
CDR3 length: 14
V gene: TRBV11-1
CDR3 protein: CASRGTSGDYEQYF
CDR3 DNA: TGTGCCAGCAGAGGGACTAGCGGGGACTACGAGCAGTACTTC

clone size: many
D gene: TRBD1
J gene: TRBJ2-3
CDR3 length: 12
V gene: TRBV29-1
CDR3 protein: CSVSPGGQVKYF
CDR3 DNA: TGCAGCGTTAGTCCCGGGGGACAGGTGAAGTATTTT

clone size: -
D gene: -
J gene: TRBJ1-5
CDR3 length: 14
V gene: TRBV20-1
CDR3 protein: CSAFTVSSNQPQHF
CDR3 DNA: TGCAGTGCTTTTACAGTCTCTAGCAATCAGCCCCAGCATTTT

clone size: -
D gene: -
J gene: TRBJ2-2
CDR3 length: 14
V gene: TRBV5-1
CDR3 protein: CASSRSPNTGELFF
CDR3 DNA: TGCGCCAGCAGCAGGTCCCCAAACACCGGGGAGCTGTTTTTT

clone size: -
D gene: -
J gene: TRBJ2-1
CDR3 length: 14
V gene: TRBV25-1
CDR3 protein: CASSELGTLNEQFF
CDR3 DNA: TGTGCCAGCAGTGAACTGGGGACCCTCAATGAGCAGTTCTTC

clone size: -
D gene: TRBD1
J gene: TRBJ2-2
CDR3 length: 14
V gene: TRBV2
CDR3 protein: CASTGGLNTGELFF
CDR3 DNA: TGTGCCAGCACAGGGGGCCTTAACACCGGGGAGCTGTTTTTT

clone size: few
D gene: -
J gene: TRBJ1-5
CDR3 length: 12
V gene: TRBV12-3/TRBV12-4
CDR3 protein: CASSQGYQPQHF
CDR3 DNA: TGTGCCAGCAGTCAGGGGTATCAGCCCCAGCATTTT

clone size: -
D gene: TRBD2
J gene: TRBJ2-3
CDR3 length: 18
V gene: TRBV7-9
CDR3 protein: CASSLPPGLAGKGDTQYF
CDR3 DNA: TGTGCCAGCAGCTTACCTCCGGGACTAGCGGGGAAGGGAGATACGCAGTATTTT

clone size: -
D gene: TRBD1
J gene: TRBJ2-6
CDR3 length: 16
V gene: TRBV9
CDR3 protein: CASSVFTGAGANVLTF
CDR3 DNA: TGTGCCAGCAGCGTTTTCACAGGGGCTGGGGCCAACGTCCTGACTTTC

clone size: few
D gene: TRBD2
J gene: TRBJ2-3
CDR3 length: 14
V gene: TRBV29-1
CDR3 protein: CSVGGLASTDTQYF
CDR3 DNA: TGCAGCGTTGGTGGACTAGCCAGCACAGATACGCAGTATTTT

clone size: -
D gene: TRBD2
J gene: TRBJ2-7
CDR3 length: 15
V gene: TRBV2
CDR3 protein: CASSASGGRSYEQYF
CDR3 DNA: TGTGCCAGCAGTGCTAGCGGGGGCCGATCCTACGAGCAGTACTTC

clone size: few
D gene: TRBD1
J gene: TRBJ2-1
CDR3 length: 15
V gene: TRBV11-1
CDR3 protein: CASSYFGTVYNEQFF
CDR3 DNA: TGTGCCAGCAGCTATTTCGGGACAGTCTACAATGAGCAGTTCTTC

clone size: few
D gene: -
J gene: TRBJ2-1
CDR3 length: 14
V gene: TRBV5-1
CDR3 protein: CASSLDREEEEQFF
CDR3 DNA: TGCGCCAGCAGCTTGGACAGGGAGGAAGAGGAGCAGTTCTTC

clone size: -
D gene: TRBD1
J gene: TRBJ2-1
CDR3 length: 11
V gene: TRBV6-5
CDR3 protein: CASGQGGEQFF
CDR3 DNA: TGTGCCAGCGGACAGGGGGGCGAGCAGTTCTTC

clone size: -
D gene: TRBD2
J gene: TRBJ2-7
CDR3 length: 14
V gene: TRBV10-3
CDR3 protein: CAIRRGGQRGEQYF
CDR3 DNA: TGTGCCATCCGCCGGGGGGGGCAAAGGGGGGAGCAGTACTTC

clone size: many
D gene: -
J gene: TRBJ1-2
CDR3 length: 16
V gene: TRBV4-1
CDR3 protein: CASSQRSRGGREDYTF
CDR3 DNA: TGCGCCAGCAGCCAACGGAGTCGTGGCGGTAGGGAGGACTACACCTTC

clone size: -
D gene: -
J gene: TRBJ1-2
CDR3 length: 13
V gene: TRBV5-1
CDR3 protein: CASSLRAEGGYTF
CDR3 DNA: TGCGCCAGCAGCTTAAGGGCCGAGGGTGGCTACACCTTC

clone size: few
D gene: -
J gene: TRBJ1-6
CDR3 length: 14
V gene: TRBV4-1
CDR3 protein: CASSRIGRVSPLHF
CDR3 DNA: TGCGCCAGCAGCCGGATTGGCAGGGTTTCACCCCTCCACTTT

clone size: few
D gene: TRBD1
J gene: TRBJ1-2
CDR3 length: 14
V gene: TRBV28
CDR3 protein: CASRTGTGESGYTF
CDR3 DNA: TGTGCCAGCAGAACCGGGACAGGGGAGAGTGGCTACACCTTC

clone size: -
D gene: -
J gene: TRBJ2-5
CDR3 length: 11
V gene: TRBV5-5
CDR3 protein: CASTGRETQYF
CDR3 DNA: TGTGCCAGTACAGGGAGGGAGACCCAGTACTTC

clone size: -
D gene: -
J gene: TRBJ2-7
CDR3 length: 12
V gene: TRBV2
CDR3 protein: CASKEGRYEQYF
CDR3 DNA: TGTGCCAGCAAGGAGGGGAGGTACGAGCAGTACTTC

clone size: few
D gene: -
J gene: TRBJ1-1
CDR3 length: 12
V gene: TRBV5-1
CDR3 protein: CASSLGSPEAFF
CDR3 DNA: TGCGCCAGCAGCTTGGGGAGCCCTGAAGCTTTCTTT

clone size: few
D gene: TRBD1
J gene: TRBJ2-1
CDR3 length: 15
V gene: TRBV7-8
CDR3 protein: CASTPGQQDYNEQFF
CDR3 DNA: TGTGCCAGCACCCCGGGACAGCAGGACTACAATGAGCAGTTCTTC

clone size: -
D gene: TRBD1
J gene: TRBJ2-7
CDR3 length: 15
V gene: TRBV7-2
CDR3 protein: CASSYTGTEAYEQYF
CDR3 DNA: TGTGCCAGCAGCTACACCGGGACAGAAGCCTACGAGCAGTACTTC

clone size: -
D gene: TRBD1
J gene: TRBJ1-2
CDR3 length: 13
V gene: TRBV7-2
CDR3 protein: CASSVRRGDGYTF
CDR3 DNA: TGTGCCAGCAGCGTCCGCAGGGGGGATGGCTACACCTTC

clone size: -
D gene: -
J gene: TRBJ1-5
CDR3 length: 14
V gene: TRBV12-3/TRBV12-4
CDR3 protein: CASSFWGQGQPQHF
CDR3 DNA: TGTGCCAGCAGTTTTTGGGGGCAAGGACAGCCCCAGCATTTT

clone size: -
D gene: -
J gene: TRBJ2-1
CDR3 length: 18
V gene: TRBV29-1
CDR3 protein: CSVEASRASLSSYNEQFF
CDR3 DNA: TGCAGCGTTGAGGCCTCCCGTGCATCCCTGAGCTCCTACAATGAGCAGTTCTTC

clone size: few
D gene: -
J gene: TRBJ2-7
CDR3 length: 15
V gene: TRBV3-1
CDR3 protein: CASSQGAGPTGEQYF
CDR3 DNA: TGTGCCAGCAGCCAAGGGGCAGGCCCTACGGGTGAGCAGTACTTC